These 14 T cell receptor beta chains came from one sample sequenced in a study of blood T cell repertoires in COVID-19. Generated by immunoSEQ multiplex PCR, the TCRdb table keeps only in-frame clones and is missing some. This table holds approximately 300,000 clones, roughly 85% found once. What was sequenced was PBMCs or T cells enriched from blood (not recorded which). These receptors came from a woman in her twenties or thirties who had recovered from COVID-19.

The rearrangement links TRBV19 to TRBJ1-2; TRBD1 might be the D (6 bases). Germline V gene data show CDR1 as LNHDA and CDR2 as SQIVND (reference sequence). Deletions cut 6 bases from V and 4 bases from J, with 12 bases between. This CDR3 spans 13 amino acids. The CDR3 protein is CASRLQGIYGYTF. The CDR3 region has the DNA TGTGCCAGTAGGCTACAGGGAATCTATGGCTACACCTTC.

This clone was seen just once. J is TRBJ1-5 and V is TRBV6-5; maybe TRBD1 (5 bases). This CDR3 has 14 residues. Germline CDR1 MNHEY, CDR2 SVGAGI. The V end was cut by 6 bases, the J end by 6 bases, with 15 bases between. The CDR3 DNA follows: TGTGCCAGCAGCCTTGGGGGGGGAAGTCAGCCCCAGCATTTT. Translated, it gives CASSLGGGSQPQHF.

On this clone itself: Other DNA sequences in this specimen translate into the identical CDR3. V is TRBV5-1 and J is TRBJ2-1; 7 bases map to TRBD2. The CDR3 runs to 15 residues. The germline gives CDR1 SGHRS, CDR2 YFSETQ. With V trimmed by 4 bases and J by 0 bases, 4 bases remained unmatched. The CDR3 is CASSLQRGSYNEQFF. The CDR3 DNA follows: TGCGCCAGCAGCCTACAGCGGGGCTCCTACAATGAGCAGTTCTTC.

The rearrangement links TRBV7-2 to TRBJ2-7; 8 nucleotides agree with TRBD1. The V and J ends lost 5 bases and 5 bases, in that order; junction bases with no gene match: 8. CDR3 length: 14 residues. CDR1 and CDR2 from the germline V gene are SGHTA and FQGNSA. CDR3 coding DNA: TGTGCCAGCAGCCCGACAGGGGCGCTGAACGAGCAGTACTTC. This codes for CASSPTGALNEQYF. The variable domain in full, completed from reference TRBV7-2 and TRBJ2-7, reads GAGVSQSPSNKVTEKGKDVELRCDPISGHTALYWYRQSLGQGLEFLIYFQGNSAPDKSGLPSDRFSAERTGGSVSTLTIQRTQQEDSAVYLCASSPTGALNEQYFGPGTRLTVT.

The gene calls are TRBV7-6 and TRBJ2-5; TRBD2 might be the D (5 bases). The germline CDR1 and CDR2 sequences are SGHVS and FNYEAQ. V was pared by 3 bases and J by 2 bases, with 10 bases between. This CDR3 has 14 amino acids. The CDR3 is CASSFSRRQETQYF. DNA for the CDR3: TGTGCCAGCAGCTTCTCTAGGAGGCAAGAGACCCAGTACTTC.

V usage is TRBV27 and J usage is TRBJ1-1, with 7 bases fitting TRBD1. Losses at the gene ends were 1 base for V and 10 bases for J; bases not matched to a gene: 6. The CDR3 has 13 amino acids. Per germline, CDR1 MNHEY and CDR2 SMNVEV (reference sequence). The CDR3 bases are TGTGCCAGCAGTTTATTAAGACAGGGAGCAGCTTTCTTT. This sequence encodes CASSLLRQGAAFF.

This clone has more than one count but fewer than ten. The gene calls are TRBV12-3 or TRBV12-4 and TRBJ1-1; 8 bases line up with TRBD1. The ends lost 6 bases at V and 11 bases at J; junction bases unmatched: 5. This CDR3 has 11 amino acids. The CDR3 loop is CASRTGDLAFF. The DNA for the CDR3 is TGTGCCAGCAGGACAGGGGATTTGGCTTTCTTT.

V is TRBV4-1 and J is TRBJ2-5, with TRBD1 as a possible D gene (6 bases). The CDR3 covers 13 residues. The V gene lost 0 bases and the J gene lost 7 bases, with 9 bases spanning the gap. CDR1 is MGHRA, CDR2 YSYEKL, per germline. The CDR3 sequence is CASSQDRGRTQYF. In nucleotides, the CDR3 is TGCGCCAGCAGCCAAGATAGGGGGAGGACCCAGTACTTC.

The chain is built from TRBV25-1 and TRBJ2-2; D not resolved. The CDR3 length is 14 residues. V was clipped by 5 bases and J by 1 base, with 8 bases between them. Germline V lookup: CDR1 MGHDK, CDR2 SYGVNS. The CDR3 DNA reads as TGTGCCAGCAGTCCCTTAAAGAACACCGGGGAGCTGTTTTTT. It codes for CASSPLKNTGELFF. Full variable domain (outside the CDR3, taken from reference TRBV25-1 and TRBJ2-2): EADIYQTPRYLVIGTGKKITLECSQTMGHDKMYWYQQDPGMELHLIHYSYGVNSTEKGDLSSESTVSRIRTEHFPLTLESARPSHTSQYLCASSPLKNTGELFFGEGSRLTVL.

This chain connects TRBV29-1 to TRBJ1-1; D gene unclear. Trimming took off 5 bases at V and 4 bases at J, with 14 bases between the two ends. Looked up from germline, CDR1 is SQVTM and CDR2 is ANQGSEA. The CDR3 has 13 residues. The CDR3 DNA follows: TGCAGCGTTAACGTCCTTGCGGGCACTGAAGCTTTCTTT. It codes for CSVNVLAGTEAFF.

The CDR3 loop reads CASSQDFGQPNYGYTF. The CDR3 DNA reads TGTGCCAGCAGCCAAGATTTTGGACAGCCTAACTATGGCTACACCTTC. The chain links TRBV14 to TRBJ1-2; tentatively, D is TRBD1 (6 bases). The V and J ends lost 0 bases and 0 bases respectively, with 11 bases between them. Per germline, CDR1 SGHDN and CDR2 FVKESK. The CDR3 is made up of 16 amino acids.

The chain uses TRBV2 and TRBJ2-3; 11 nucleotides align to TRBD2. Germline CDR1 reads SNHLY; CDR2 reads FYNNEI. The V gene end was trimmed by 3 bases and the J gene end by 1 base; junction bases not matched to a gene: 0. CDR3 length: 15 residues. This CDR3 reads CASSEGLAGTDTQYF. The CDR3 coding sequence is TGTGCCAGCAGTGAGGGACTAGCGGGCACAGATACGCAGTATTTT.

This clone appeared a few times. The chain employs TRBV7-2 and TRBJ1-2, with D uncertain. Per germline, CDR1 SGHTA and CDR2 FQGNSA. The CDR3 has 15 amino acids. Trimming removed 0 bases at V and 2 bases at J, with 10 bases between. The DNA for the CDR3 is TGTGCCAGCAGCTTAGCCCCGGGGTCCAACTATGGCTACACCTTC. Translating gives CASSLAPGSNYGYTF.

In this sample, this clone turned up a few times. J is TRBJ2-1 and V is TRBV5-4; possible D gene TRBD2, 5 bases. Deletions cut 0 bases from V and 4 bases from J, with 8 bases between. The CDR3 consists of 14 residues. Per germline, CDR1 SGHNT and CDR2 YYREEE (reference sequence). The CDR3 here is CASSLVDSYNEQFF. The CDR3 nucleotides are TGTGCCAGCAGCTTGGTGGACTCTTACAATGAGCAGTTCTTC.